This TCR beta chain came from a study of blood T cell repertoires in COVID-19. The protocol was immunoSEQ multiplex PCR, while the TCRdb copy is restricted to in-frame clones and leaves out a portion. Of about 81,000 clones in the sample, around 80% were seen once. This CDR3 region has 16 residues. V was trimmed by 0 bases and J by 0 bases, leaving 9 bases between them. The germline CDR1 and CDR2 sequences are SGHRS and YFSETQ. The J gene is TRBJ2-2, the V gene TRBV5-1, with a tentative D call TRBD1 (5 bases). Sequencing used peripheral blood. This receptor was taken from a human donor in a cohort sampled during active COVID-19. This CDR3 is CASSLALTANTGELFF. CDR3 in DNA: TGCGCCAGCAGCTTGGCGTTGACAGCGAACACCGGGGAGCTGTTTTTT.